This TCR beta chain is drawn from a study of T cells in Graves' hyperthyroidism and ophthalmopathy. For the study at large: Upon initial diagnosis and before any treatment, peripheral blood was collected.

Uncontrolled infection, other autoimmune disease, pregnancy or lactation excluded patients. PBMCs were collected from an approximately 9 ml volume of fresh peripheral blood. Using RNA transcripts as the source, TCR beta CDR3 regions were amplified. With the HTBI primer set, the TCR CDR3 went through a first round of RT-PCR. TCRdb fed the multiplex PCR reads into MiXCR, producing one record per CDR3 protein. Of 730,000 or so distinct CDR3 sequences listed, 18% are singletons. The CDR3 covers 14 residues. Germline CDR1 SGDLS, CDR2 YYNGEE. Trimming removed 0 bases at V and 11 bases at J, with 16 bases between.

The sequence derives from a woman in her 50s with Graves' hyperthyroidism that later progressed to Graves' ophthalmopathy. The chain has TRBV9 and TRBJ2-3, with D perhaps TRBD1 or TRBD2 (7 bases each). Sequencing was done on a sample of blood. CDR3 residues: CASSVAGGEIMQYF. The CDR3 DNA follows: TGTGCCAGCAGCGTAGCAGGGGGGGAGATCATGCAGTATTTT.